This record looks at one T cell receptor (beta chain) sequence and its context. These data are taken from a study of blood T cell repertoires in COVID-19. The wider study: The United States, Italy and Spain supplied acute and convalescent COVID-19 samples.

CDR3 length: 13 residues. The germline CDR1 and CDR2 sequences are SNHLY and FYNNEI. V shed 6 bases and J 7 bases; nucleotides not matched to a gene: 6. The repertoire was sequenced with immunoSEQ multiplex PCR; TCRdb's copy has only in-frame clones and lacks some. The data contain 95,000 or so clones, around 86% of them seen just once; the ten biggest clones take up roughly 3.5%. The gene calls are TRBV2 and TRBJ2-1; TRBD2 matches 7 bases. Sample: peripheral blood. This TCR was sampled from a woman in her sixties or seventies with acute or convalescent COVID-19. CDR3 DNA sequence: TGTGCCAGCAGGGGGGACTACCATAATGAGCAGTTCTTC. It yields the protein CASRGDYHNEQFF.